This entry lists 28 T cell receptor beta chains sequenced from one sample in a study of beta chain features in type 1 diabetes (dated by TCRdb to the late 2010s). The investigation overall reported the following: A moderate but significant shortening of TCRB CDR3 length was observed in type 1 diabetes patients in all four CD4+ subsets.

The protocol used for the library was the immunoSEQ multiplex PCR assay. The entire isolated RNA was reverse transcribed using the High Capacity cDNA Reverse Transcription Kit, and thus expressed TCRB transcripts were sequenced. TCRdb re-hosts the immuneACCESS table, in-frame sequences only. Its copies lack some clones; in the studies checked, an unresolved V gene accounts for under half of them, and the cause for the rest is not known. The sample has 600,000 or so clones on record, 9.5% to 15% of them singletons. The ten largest clones take up around 0.12% of the sample. What these receptors recognize is not known. Sequencing was done on a sample of naive CD4+ T cells from blood. The cell subset or site label, as the study defines it: true naive CD4+ T cells. These receptors were collected from a man younger than 40 with type 1 diabetes.

V gene TRBV27 combines with J gene TRBJ2-5; D not resolved. CDR3 length: 14 residues. V was cut by 3 bases and J by 2 bases, with 10 bases left in between. CDR1 and CDR2 (germline): MNHEY, SMNVEV (reference sequence). The CDR3 region is CASSFFRDQETQYF. CDR3 in DNA: TGTGCCAGCAGTTTCTTTCGAGATCAAGAGACCCAGTACTTC.

Only a few counts were recorded for this clone. The rearrangement joins TRBV28 to TRBJ1-5; TRBD1 is a possible D gene (5 bases). Trimming pared 7 bases from V and 6 bases from J, leaving 13 bases between. This CDR3 has 13 residues. Germline CDR1 and CDR2: MDHEN and SYDVKM. The CDR3 nucleotides read TGTGCCAGCAATATCCAGGGAGGTCAGCCCCAGCATTTT. It yields the protein CASNIQGGQPQHF. The full variable domain, completed using reference TRBV28 and TRBJ1-5, is DVKVTQSSRYLVKRTGEKVFLECVQDMDHENMFWYRQDPGLGLRLIYFSYDVKMKEKGDIPEGYSVSREKKERFSLILESASTNQTSMYLCASNIQGGQPQHFGDGTRLSIL.

This clone was picked up a small number of times. The chain recombines TRBV10-2 with TRBJ2-3; TRBD2 aligns across 11 bases. The ends lost 8 bases at V and 2 bases at J; junction bases unmatched: 15. The germline gives CDR1 WSHSY, CDR2 SAAADI. There are 18 residues in the CDR3. The CDR3 sequence: CASGGLAGGEILTDTQYF. The DNA of the CDR3 is TGCGCCAGCGGTGGGCTAGCGGGGGGAGAGATACTCACAGATACGCAGTATTTT.

This clone turned up a few times. The chain joins TRBV13 to TRBJ1-2; tentatively, D is TRBD1 (6 bases). The ends were cut back, 5 bases at V and 4 bases at J, with 20 bases in the middle. The CDR3 extends over 16 amino acids. Looked up from germline, CDR1 is PRHDT and CDR2 is FYEKMQ (reference sequence). The CDR3 nucleotides read TGTGCCAGCAGCGCATGGGGGACACCCACCATCTATGGCTACACCTTC. As protein: CASSAWGTPTIYGYTF.

The chain couples TRBV5-1 to TRBJ1-1, with 8 nucleotides matching TRBD1. V shed 3 bases, J shed 5 bases, and the junction held 9 bases outside the gene matches. The CDR3 has 15 amino acids. The germline V gene encodes CDR1 SGHRS and CDR2 YFSETQ. The CDR3 is CASSSTTGGLTEAFF. The CDR3 nucleotides are TGCGCCAGCAGCTCCACAACAGGGGGTCTGACTGAAGCTTTCTTT. Complete variable domain (other parts from reference TRBV5-1 and TRBJ1-1): KAGVTQTPRYLIKTRGQQVTLSCSPISGHRSVSWYQQTPGQGLQFLFEYFSETQRNKGNFPGRFSGRQFSNSRSEMNVSTLELGDSALYLCASSSTTGGLTEAFFGQGTRLTVV.

This clone has a handful of counts. The genes are TRBV7-2 and TRBJ1-4; 7 positions match TRBD1. Germline V gene data show CDR1 as SGHTA and CDR2 as FQGNSA. The CDR3 is made up of 14 amino acids. The trim removed 5 bases at V and 3 bases at J, leaving 3 bases unmatched. The CDR3 reads CASSLTGPNEKLFF. In nucleotides, the CDR3 is TGTGCCAGCAGCCTGACAGGGCCTAATGAAAAACTGTTTTTT.

This clone has just a few counts. V is TRBV27 and J is TRBJ1-6, with a possible D match to TRBD1 (6 bases). Trimming left V 5 bases short and J 8 bases short, with 13 bases between. Germline CDR1 MNHEY, CDR2 SMNVEV (reference sequence). This CDR3 region has 14 residues. CDR3 in DNA: TGTGCCAGCAGTCCCCAGGACAGAGATTCACCCCTCCACTTT. Residues: CASSPQDRDSPLHF.

The chain has TRBV2 and TRBJ1-5; D gene unclear. CDR3 length: 11 amino acids. The V and J ends lost 6 bases and 7 bases respectively, with 7 bases between them. Germline assignment: CDR1 SNHLY and CDR2 FYNNEI. The CDR3, as DNA: TGTGCCAGCAGCCTTAACCAGCCCCAGCATTTT. Encoded protein: CASSLNQPQHF.

This sequence joins TRBV10-3 and TRBJ2-7; 10 nucleotides line up with TRBD2. With 4 bases clipped from V and 5 bases from J, the junction kept 5 bases outside the gene matches. The V gene's germline CDR1 is ENHRY and CDR2 SYGVKD. The CDR3 sequence is 14 residues long. CDR3 loop: CAISGVAGGNEQYF. Here the CDR3 DNA reads TGTGCCATCAGTGGCGTAGCGGGGGGCAACGAGCAGTACTTC.

Here the CDR3 reads CASSSFGQGNTEAFF. DNA of the CDR3: TGCGCCAGCAGCTCCTTTGGACAGGGGAACACTGAAGCTTTCTTT. The J gene is TRBJ1-1, the V gene TRBV5-1; 8 nucleotides agree with TRBD1. Germline loops: CDR1 SGHRS, CDR2 YFSETQ. The CDR3 length is 15 residues. The V and J ends lost 3 bases and 1 base, in that order; junction bases with no gene match: 5.

Only a few counts were recorded for this clone. V usage is TRBV2 and J usage is TRBJ2-4, with TRBD2 matching 10 bases. Germline values: CDR1 SNHLY, CDR2 FYNNEI. This CDR3 comprises 18 residues. J gave up 1 base and V 5 bases, and 11 bases lay outside the gene matches. CDR3 residues: CASSRIAGGNLAKNIQYF. The CDR3 DNA follows: TGTGCCAGCAGTAGGATAGCGGGGGGTAACCTCGCCAAAAACATTCAGTACTTC.

This clone was detected only a few times. Different DNA sequences within this sample yield the same CDR3. The chain recombines TRBV4-3 with TRBJ1-5; no reliable D call. The CDR3 runs 13 residues. Germline V CDR1 and CDR2: LGHNA, YSLEER. Trimming left V 0 bases short and J 7 bases short, with 7 bases between. CDR3 loop: CASSQDRAQPQHF. CDR3 DNA: TGCGCCAGCAGCCAAGATAGGGCCCAGCCCCAGCATTTT.

This clone was seen a few times. This rearrangement joins TRBV21-1 to TRBJ1-2. TRBV21-1 constitutes a pseudogene. The CDR3 covers 10 residues. CDR3: CANSNYGYTF. The CDR3 nucleotides read TGTGCCAACTCCAACTATGGCTACACCTTC.

The rearrangement links TRBV10-3 to TRBJ1-5; D ambiguous. Trimming left V 3 bases short and J 7 bases short, with 10 bases between. The CDR3 spans 13 residues. Germline values: CDR1 ENHRY, CDR2 SYGVKD. CDR3 coding DNA: TGTGCCATCAGTGAAAATGTGAGACAGCCCCAGCATTTT. Protein: CAISENVRQPQHF.

The V gene is TRBV5-1, the J gene TRBJ2-7; 9 positions agree with TRBD1. Trimming cost V 0 bases and J 5 bases; bases outside gene matches: 3. Looked up from germline, CDR1 is SGHRS and CDR2 is YFSETQ. This CDR3 comprises 14 residues. The chain's CDR3 is CASSLEQGADEQYF. In nucleotides, the CDR3 is TGCGCCAGCAGCTTGGAACAGGGGGCGGACGAGCAGTACTTC.

The chain couples TRBV30 to TRBJ2-2; 7 positions match TRBD1. Losses at the gene ends were 2 bases for V and 5 bases for J; bases not matched to a gene: 5. The CDR3 length is 14 residues. CDR1 and CDR2 (germline): GTSNPN, SVGIG (reference sequence). The CDR3, as DNA: TGTGCCTGGAGTAACCAGGGGGTAACCGGGGAGCTGTTTTTT. This sequence encodes CAWSNQGVTGELFF.

This rearrangement joins TRBV2 to TRBJ2-5; 8 bases match TRBD2. The germline V gene has CDR1 SNHLY and CDR2 FYNNEI. The length of the CDR3 is 14 residues. V trimming: 5 bases; J trimming: 1 base; junction bases outside the gene matches: 3. CDR3 sequence (DNA): TGTGCCAGCAGTCCTGGACTAGCCCAAGAGACCCAGTACTTC. It specifies CASSPGLAQETQYF.

This clone has only a few counts. V is TRBV4-3 and J is TRBJ1-6; TRBD1 agrees at 8 bases. Germline CDR1 reads LGHNA; CDR2 reads YSLEER. The V gene end was trimmed by 5 bases and the J gene end by 11 bases; junction bases not matched to a gene: 5. This CDR3 comprises 13 residues. This CDR3 is CASSKDRVPPLHF. The CDR3 DNA sequence: TGCGCCAGCAGCAAGGACAGGGTGCCACCCCTCCACTTT.

The chain employs TRBV6-1 and TRBJ2-6; D is unresolved. Germline CDR1 MNHNS, CDR2 SASEGT. V was clipped by 9 bases and J by 1 base, with 13 bases between them. This CDR3 contains 15 residues. The CDR3 sequence: CASLDQYSGANVLTF. CDR3 in DNA: TGTGCCAGTCTCGACCAATATTCTGGGGCCAACGTCCTGACTTTC.

J is TRBJ1-4 and V is TRBV6-5; D remains ambiguous. The CDR3 length is 14 residues. In germline, CDR1 is MNHEY, CDR2 SVGAGI. The V and J ends lost 6 bases and 1 base respectively, with 9 bases between them. The CDR3 loop is CASRRTRTNEKLFF. The CDR3 DNA reads as TGTGCCAGCAGACGCACAAGAACTAATGAAAAACTGTTTTTT.

This clone was seen only a few times. This likely comes from a read error, as the CDR3 has no conserved phenylalanine or tryptophan at its end. The DNA is left out, because the CDR3 cannot be placed on it with certainty; the CDR3 is given as TCRdb lists it. The rearrangement joins TRBV20-1 to TRBJ2-3. The CDR3 is 10 amino acids in total, end residues counted. In germline, CDR1 is DFQATT, CDR2 SNEGSKA (reference sequence). The CDR3 region is CSARDKRVSA.

The rearrangement links TRBV13 to TRBJ2-3, with 10 bases fitting TRBD2. Trimming removed 8 bases from V and 2 bases from J; junction bases left unmatched: 7. The CDR3 totals 15 residues. The V gene's germline CDR1 is PRHDT and CDR2 FYEKMQ (reference sequence). CDR3 protein: CASSHLAGATDTQYF. The CDR3 nucleotides are TGTGCCAGCTCCCACCTAGCGGGGGCCACAGATACGCAGTATTTT. The full variable domain, rest sourced from reference TRBV13 and TRBJ2-3, is AAGVIQSPRHLIKEKRETATLKCYPIPRHDTVYWYQQGPGQDPQFLISFYEKMQSDKGSIPDRFSAQQFSDYHSELNMSSLELGDSALYFCASSHLAGATDTQYFGPGTRLTVL.

V is TRBV4-3 and J is TRBJ2-3; no definite D call. The CDR3 extends over 14 amino acids. Germline values: CDR1 LGHNA, CDR2 YSLEER. Trimming stripped 1 base from V and 2 bases from J, with 7 bases between. CDR3 region: CASSQVYNTDTQYF. CDR3 nucleotides: TGCGCCAGCAGCCAAGTTTATAACACAGATACGCAGTATTTT.

This clone showed up just a few times. V and J are TRBV7-2 and TRBJ2-3; possibly TRBD1 for D (6 bases). V lost 1 base, J lost 4 bases, and 9 bases lay in between. This CDR3 spans 14 amino acids. Germline-derived CDR1 and CDR2 are SGHTA and FQGNSA. This chain's CDR3 is CASSLVPGADTQYF. The CDR3 DNA follows: TGTGCCAGCAGCTTAGTACCAGGGGCAGATACGCAGTATTTT.

This chain links TRBV11-2 with TRBJ2-3; D is possibly TRBD2 (7 bases). CDR1 is SGHAT, CDR2 FQNNGV, per germline. With 8 bases removed from V and 4 bases from J, the gap between germline ends came to 22 bases. The CDR3 has 16 amino acids. CDR3 sequence reads: CASHRSGGAGADTQYF. The CDR3 bases are TGTGCCAGCCACCGATCGGGGGGCGCCGGGGCAGATACGCAGTATTTT.

The table lists this clone with a few counts. This chain uses TRBV9 with TRBJ1-4; TRBD1 agrees at 7 bases. The germline V gene encodes CDR1 SGDLS and CDR2 YYNGEE. The CDR3 spans 16 residues. V lost 1 base to trimming and J lost 3 bases; unmatched junction nucleotides: 6. In nucleotides, the CDR3 is TGTGCCAGCAGCGTACACATACAGGGGTCTAATGAAAAACTGTTTTTT. Translating gives CASSVHIQGSNEKLFF.

This clone occurred a few times. J is TRBJ2-5 and V is TRBV11-2, with 7 nucleotides matching TRBD1. The CDR3 has 13 amino acids. The germline CDR1 and CDR2 sequences are SGHAT and FQNNGV. V shed 3 bases and J 14 bases; nucleotides not matched to a gene: 12. CDR3 amino acids: CASSLLRDRAFYF. The CDR3 DNA sequence: TGTGCCAGCAGCTTGCTCCGGGACAGAGCGTTTTACTTC.

This clone was detected only a few times. The V and J genes are TRBV15 and TRBJ2-7; TRBD1 might be the D (5 bases). The germline V gene encodes CDR1 LNHNV and CDR2 YYDKDF (reference sequence). CDR3 length: 13 residues. Trimming pared 5 bases from V and 0 bases from J, leaving 8 bases between. CDR3 sequence (DNA): TGTGCCACCAGCCGACAGATCTCCTACGAGCAGTACTTC. It encodes CATSRQISYEQYF.